The source of this TCR beta chain is a study of T cell responses to AZD1222 COVID-19 vaccine. General observations from the study: Of spike-specific TCRs, nearly half reportedly target regions left unmutated in variants. Only five to seven AZD1222 recipients were seropositive at baseline. Samples come after the peak T cell response, not at day 14.

Assay used: immunoSEQ multiplex PCR; TCRdb lists only in-frame clones, some missing. The profile covers more than 85,000 clones, with about 90% appearing a single time and about 7.5% taken by the ten largest. Regarding this clone: Antigen: not known.

The germline V and J ends were trimmed by 4 bases and 6 bases, with 16 bases remaining between them. The CDR3 length is 14 residues. Germline assignment: CDR1 SGDLS and CDR2 YYNGEE. This rearrangement joins TRBV9 to TRBJ1-2; no clear D. The receptor was derived from an adult in good health. The material was peripheral blood, obtained on day 0 of AZD1222 vaccination. The CDR3 is CASSRTGEADGYTF. The CDR3 DNA sequence: TGTGCCAGCAGCCGTACCGGCGAGGCGGATGGCTACACCTTC.